This T cell receptor beta chain derives from a study of shared clonotypes between healthy human individuals. Study as a whole: CD4 naive and memory got three plates each, CD8 naive two, CD8 memory one.

Each donor was a Caucasian adult residing in Nashville, Tennessee. The germline V gene encodes CDR1 GTSNPN and CDR2 SVGIG (reference sequence). V shed 7 bases and J shed 1 base, with 13 bases lying between them. The CDR3 extends over 13 amino acids. Comment on this clone: Antigen unknown.

Study-wide results and caveats: Incompleteness in sorted-subset sequencing, despite large depth, was shown by rarefaction.

Source study methods: Junction-only immunoSEQ sequences carried no quality scores, so filtering differed. TCRdb keeps only in-frame clones here, not all; method: immunoSEQ multiplex PCR. D and trimming were read from the DNA, whereas the V and J calls and clone size are those reported in that table. Of roughly 2.5 million clones listed, 85% to 95% are singletons. V is TRBV30 and J is TRBJ1-1; D gene unclear. This clonotype was obtained from a man younger than 30 in good health. Sequences were obtained from naive CD4+ T cells sorted from blood. Stated subset: CD45RA+ positively selected. CDR3 sequence: CAFLTSGNTEAFF. The CDR3 nucleotides are TGTGCCTTCCTTACTAGTGGGAACACTGAAGCTTTCTTT.